This T cell receptor (beta chain) was captured in a study of blood T cell repertoires in COVID-19. Whole-study context: T cells, B-cell-depleted T cells, or PBMCs provided the cDNA or gDNA that served as material.

Authors' methods: For nucleated cells, counts were estimated from reference gene primer amplification. Libraries were prepared by immunoSEQ multiplex PCR; TCRdb keeps only in-frame clonotypes and omits some of them. For V, J and clone size, that table is used; D and trimming come from the DNA. The sample yields about 160,000 clones, approximately 86% seen once. For recovered donors of Cohort 3, there were two negative PCRs, clearance, or symptom resolution. The germline CDR1 and CDR2 sequences are SEHNR and FQNEAQ (reference sequence). The CDR3 covers 12 residues. V and J are TRBV7-9 and TRBJ2-2; no definite D call. The sequencing sample was made of PBMCs or T cells enriched from blood (not recorded which). This TCR was recovered from a man aged 55 to 70 who had recovered from COVID-19. The CDR3 DNA reads as TGTGCGCAGCGTCCCGGTTCCGGGGAGCTGTTTTTT. Translating it yields CAQRPGSGELFF.